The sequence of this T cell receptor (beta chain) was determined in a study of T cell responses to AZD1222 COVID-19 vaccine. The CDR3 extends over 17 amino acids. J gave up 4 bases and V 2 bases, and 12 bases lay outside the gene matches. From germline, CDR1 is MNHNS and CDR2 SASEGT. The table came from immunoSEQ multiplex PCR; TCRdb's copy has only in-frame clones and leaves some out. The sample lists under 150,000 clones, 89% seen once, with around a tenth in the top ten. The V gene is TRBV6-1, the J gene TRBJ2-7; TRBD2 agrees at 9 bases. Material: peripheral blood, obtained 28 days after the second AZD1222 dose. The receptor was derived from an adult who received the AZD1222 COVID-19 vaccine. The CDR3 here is CASSERIAGDDGYEQYF. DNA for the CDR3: TGTGCCAGCAGTGAAAGAATAGCGGGAGATGATGGTTACGAGCAGTACTTC.